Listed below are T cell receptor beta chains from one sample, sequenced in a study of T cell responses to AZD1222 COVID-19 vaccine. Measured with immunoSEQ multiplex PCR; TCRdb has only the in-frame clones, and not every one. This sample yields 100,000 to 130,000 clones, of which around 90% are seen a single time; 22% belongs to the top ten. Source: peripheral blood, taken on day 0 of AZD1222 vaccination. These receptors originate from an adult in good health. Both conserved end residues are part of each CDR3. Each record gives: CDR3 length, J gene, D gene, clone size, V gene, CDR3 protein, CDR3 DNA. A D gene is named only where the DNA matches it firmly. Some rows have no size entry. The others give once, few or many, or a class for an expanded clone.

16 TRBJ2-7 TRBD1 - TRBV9 CASSLEQGMGTYEQYF TGTGCCAGCAGCTTGGAACAGGGGATGGGGACCTACGAGCAGTACTTC
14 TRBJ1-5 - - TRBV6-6 CASSLRQGGGPQHF TGTGCCAGCAGTCTAAGGCAGGGCGGTGGGCCCCAGCATTTT
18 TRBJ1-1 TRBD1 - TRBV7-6 CASSHPGDRGLKNTEAFF TGTGCCAGCAGCCACCCAGGGGACAGGGGGCTAAAGAACACTGAAGCTTTCTTT
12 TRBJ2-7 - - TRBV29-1 CSVAGQQREQYF TGCAGCGTTGCAGGGCAGCAGCGCGAGCAGTACTTC
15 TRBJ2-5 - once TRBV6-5 CASSPPDRRQETQYF TGTGCCAGCAGTCCCCCCGACAGACGCCAAGAGACCCAGTACTTC
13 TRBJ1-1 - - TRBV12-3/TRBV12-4 CASSFIRGGLAFF TGTGCCAGCAGTTTCATTCGGGGGGGTTTAGCTTTCTTT
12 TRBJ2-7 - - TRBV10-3 CAISQDSYEQYF TGTGCCATCAGCCAGGACTCCTACGAGCAGTACTTC
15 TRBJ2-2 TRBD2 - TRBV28 CASRHWGGNTGELFF TGTGCCAGCAGGCATTGGGGGGGGAACACCGGGGAGCTGTTTTTT
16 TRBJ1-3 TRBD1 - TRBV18 CASSMDRRYSGNTIYF TGTGCCAGCTCGATGGACAGGCGATACTCTGGAAACACCATATATTTT
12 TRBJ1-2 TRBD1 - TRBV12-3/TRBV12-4 CASRDRVYGYTF TGTGCCAGCAGGGACAGGGTATATGGCTACACCTTC
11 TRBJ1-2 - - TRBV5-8 CASSLDYGYTF TGTGCCAGCAGCCTGGATTATGGCTACACCTTC
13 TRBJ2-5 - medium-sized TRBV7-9 CASRIGSQETQYF TGTGCCAGCAGAATAGGGTCCCAAGAGACCCAGTACTTC
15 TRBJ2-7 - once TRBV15 CATSRGFKPSYEQYF TGTGCCACCAGCAGAGGTTTCAAACCAAGTTACGAGCAGTACTTC
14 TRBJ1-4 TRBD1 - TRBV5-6 CASSRQGLREKLFF TGTGCCAGCAGCCGACAGGGCCTTCGGGAAAAACTGTTTTTT
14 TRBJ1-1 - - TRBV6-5 CASSKNGGNTEAFF TGTGCCAGCAGCAAAAACGGAGGGAACACTGAAGCTTTCTTT
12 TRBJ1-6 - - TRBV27 CASSPYNSPLHF TGTGCCAGTTCCCCTTATAATTCACCCCTCCACTTT
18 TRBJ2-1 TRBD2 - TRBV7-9 CASSLVYRLAGHYNEQFF TGTGCCAGCAGCTTAGTATATCGTCTAGCGGGGCACTACAATGAGCAGTTCTTC
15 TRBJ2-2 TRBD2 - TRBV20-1 CSASKKRGNTGELFF TGCAGTGCGAGTAAGAAGCGGGGGAACACCGGGGAGCTGTTTTTT
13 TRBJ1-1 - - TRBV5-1 CASSFGGRTEAFF TGCGCCAGCAGCTTCGGGGGCCGGACTGAAGCTTTCTTT
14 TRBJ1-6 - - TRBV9 CASSVALQNSPLHF TGTGCCAGCAGCGTTGCTTTGCAGAATTCACCCCTCCACTTT
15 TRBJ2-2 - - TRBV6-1 CASSEALRGTGELFF TGTGCCAGCAGTGAAGCGCTTCGGGGAACCGGGGAGCTGTTTTTT
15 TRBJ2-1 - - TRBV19 CASSIRGISYNEQFF TGTGCCAGTAGTATAAGGGGTATCTCCTACAATGAGCAGTTCTTC
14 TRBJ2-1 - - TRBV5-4 CASSSGGTYNEQFF TGTGCCAGCAGCTCGGGCGGGACCTACAATGAGCAGTTCTTC
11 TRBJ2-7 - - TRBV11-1 CASNSLYEQYF TGTGCCAGCAACTCGCTGTACGAGCAGTACTTC
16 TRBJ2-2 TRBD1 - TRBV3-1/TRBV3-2 CASTQLDRVNTGELFF TGTGCCAGCACCCAACTGGACAGGGTGAATACCGGGGAGCTGTTTTTT
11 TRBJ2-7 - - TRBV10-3 CATRGLGEQYF TGTGCCACTCGAGGGTTGGGCGAGCAGTACTTC